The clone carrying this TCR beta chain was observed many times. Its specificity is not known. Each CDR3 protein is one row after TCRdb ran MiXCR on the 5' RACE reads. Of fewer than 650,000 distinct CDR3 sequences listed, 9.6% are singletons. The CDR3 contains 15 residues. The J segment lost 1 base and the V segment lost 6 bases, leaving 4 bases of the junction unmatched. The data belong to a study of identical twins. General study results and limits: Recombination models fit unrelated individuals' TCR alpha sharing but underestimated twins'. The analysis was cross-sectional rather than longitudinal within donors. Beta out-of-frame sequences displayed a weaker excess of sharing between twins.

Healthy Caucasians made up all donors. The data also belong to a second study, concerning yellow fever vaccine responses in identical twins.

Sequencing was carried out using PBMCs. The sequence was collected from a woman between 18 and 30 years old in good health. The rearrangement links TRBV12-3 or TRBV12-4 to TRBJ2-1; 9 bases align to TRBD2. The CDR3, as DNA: TGTGCCAGCAGAAAGGCGGGAGGGTCCTACAATGAGCAGTTCTTC. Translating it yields CASRKAGGSYNEQFF.